This T cell receptor beta chain was retrieved from a study of blood T cell repertoires in COVID-19. About the study: PBMCs, B-cell-depleted T cells, or T cells were the source of the cDNA or gDNA that made up the material.

The CDR3 is 14 amino acids. Per the germline V gene, CDR1 is MDHEN and CDR2 is SYDVKM. V lost 6 bases, J lost 3 bases, and 12 bases lay in between. Original data processing: Quantification of nucleated cells was approximated via reference gene primer amplification. Generated by immunoSEQ multiplex PCR, the TCRdb table keeps only in-frame clones and is missing some. V and J calls plus clone size are reproduced from that table; the DNA served to infer D and trimming. The sample carries fewer than 60,000 clones, roughly 84% recorded once. The clonotype comes from a man younger than 45 with COVID-19, enrolled during active disease. This chain links TRBV28 with TRBJ1-5; TRBD1 is a possible D gene (5 bases). Sequenced: peripheral blood. CDR3 sequence: CASRQTVVNQPQHF. DNA for the CDR3: TGTGCCAGCAGACAGACAGTAGTCAATCAGCCCCAGCATTTT.